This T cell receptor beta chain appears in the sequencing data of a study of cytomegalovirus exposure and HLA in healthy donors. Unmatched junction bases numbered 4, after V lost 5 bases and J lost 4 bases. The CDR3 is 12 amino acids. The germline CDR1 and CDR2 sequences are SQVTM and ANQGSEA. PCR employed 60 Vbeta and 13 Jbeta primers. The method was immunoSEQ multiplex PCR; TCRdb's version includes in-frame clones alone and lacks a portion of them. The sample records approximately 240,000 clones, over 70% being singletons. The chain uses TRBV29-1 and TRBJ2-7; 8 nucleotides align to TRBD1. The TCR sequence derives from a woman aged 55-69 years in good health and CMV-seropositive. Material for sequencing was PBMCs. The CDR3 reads CSVTRQGYEQYF. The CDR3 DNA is TGCAGCGTTACTCGACAGGGGTACGAGCAGTACTTC.